The rows below give T cell receptor beta chains drawn from one sample of a study of CD8+ T cells in alopecia areata. Profiled with immunoSEQ multiplex PCR; TCRdb holds only in-frame clones, not every one. The sample records approximately 150,000 clones, 55% being singletons. Sequenced sample: CD4+ T cells sorted from blood. All receptors derive from a human donor in good health. Both conserved end residues are trimmed from each CDR3. A D gene is named only where the DNA matches it firmly.

V	D	CDR3
TRBV28	NA	ASSYGRGQTQY
TRBV29-1	TRBD1	SAKQGDYGYT
TRBV5-6	NA	ASSWDGTSQETQY
TRBV6-1	NA	ASSVSGRMNTEAF
TRBV15	NA	ATSRGDTGELF
TRBV5-1	NA	ASSVGRWDNEQF
TRBV21-1	NA	ASIAQGYGYT
TRBV5-1	NA	ASSLGLFAGANVLT
TRBV19	TRBD2	ASRPAGGNEQF
TRBV5-1	NA	ASSLDSSEQY
TRBV29-1	NA	SVEDRGRGGHKATQY
TRBV7-9	NA	ASSPAYLGAEAF
TRBV29-1	TRBD2	SAPRGGSINEQF
TRBV29-1	NA	SVWQRNTGELF
TRBV29-1	TRBD2	SVEGIAGGRGGETQY
TRBV5-6	TRBD2	ASSRGLAGIYEQY
TRBV9	NA	ASSVDIGTYNEQF
TRBV19	TRBD2	ASSMASGTYEQY
TRBV6-6	TRBD1	ASGDRDYEQY
TRBV19	TRBD1	ASRSTGGVQETQY
TRBV4-2	NA	ASSQVEGAYTSYEQY
TRBV7-9	NA	ASSPRVEAF
TRBV30	TRBD1	AWRDRVGNTEAF
TRBV30	TRBD1	AWSVLIQGNNEKLF
TRBV7-2	NA	ASSLAGGGGGETQY
TRBV28	NA	ASSFRDTQY
TRBV15	TRBD1	ATSRDPGQNYGYT
TRBV5-4	NA	ASSWGRETQY
TRBV30	TRBD2	AWSVSGGVGQF
TRBV5-4	TRBD1	ASSLWDRVETQY
TRBV29-1	NA	SVVGATDTQY
TRBV23-1	TRBD2	ASGPGVAGREQY